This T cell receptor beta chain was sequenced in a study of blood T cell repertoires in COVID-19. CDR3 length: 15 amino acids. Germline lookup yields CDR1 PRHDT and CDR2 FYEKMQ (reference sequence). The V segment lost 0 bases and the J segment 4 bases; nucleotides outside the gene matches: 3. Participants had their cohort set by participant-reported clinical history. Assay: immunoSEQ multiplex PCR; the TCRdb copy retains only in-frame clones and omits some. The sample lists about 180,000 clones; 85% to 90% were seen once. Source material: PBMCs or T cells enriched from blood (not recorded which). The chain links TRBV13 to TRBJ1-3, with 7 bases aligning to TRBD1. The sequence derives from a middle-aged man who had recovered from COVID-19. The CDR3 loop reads CASSLGLDRGNTIYF. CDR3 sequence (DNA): TGTGCCAGCAGCTTAGGCTTGGACAGGGGAAACACCATATATTTT.